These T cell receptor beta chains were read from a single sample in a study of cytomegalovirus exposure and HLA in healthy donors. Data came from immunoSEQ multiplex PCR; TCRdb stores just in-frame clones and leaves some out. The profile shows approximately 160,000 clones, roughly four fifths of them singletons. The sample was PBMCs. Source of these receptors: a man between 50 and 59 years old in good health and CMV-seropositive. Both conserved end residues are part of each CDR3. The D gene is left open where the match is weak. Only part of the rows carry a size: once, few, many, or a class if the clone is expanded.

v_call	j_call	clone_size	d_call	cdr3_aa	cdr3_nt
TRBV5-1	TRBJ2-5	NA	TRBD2	CASRLLAGEETQYF	TGCGCCAGCAGGCTGCTAGCGGGGGAAGAGACCCAGTACTTC
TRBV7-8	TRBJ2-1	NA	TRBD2	CASSLPGLAGAPQFF	TGTGCCAGCAGCTTGCCGGGACTAGCGGGAGCACCGCAGTTCTTC
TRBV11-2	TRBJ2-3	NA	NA	CASSSSWRGLGDTQYF	TGTGCCAGCAGCTCGTCCTGGCGGGGGCTCGGAGATACGCAGTATTTT
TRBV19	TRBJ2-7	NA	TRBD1	CASSIGTGNYYEQYF	TGTGCCAGTAGTATAGGGACAGGGAACTACTACGAGCAGTACTTC
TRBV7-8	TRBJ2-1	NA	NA	CASSLDQVYNEQFF	TGTGCCAGCAGCTTAGATCAGGTATACAATGAGCAGTTCTTC
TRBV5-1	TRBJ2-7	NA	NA	CASREAGGEQYF	TGCGCCAGCAGGGAAGCGGGTGGCGAGCAGTACTTC
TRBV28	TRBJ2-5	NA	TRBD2	CASSKGSGSETQYF	TGTGCCAGCAGCAAGGGTAGCGGGAGTGAGACCCAGTACTTC
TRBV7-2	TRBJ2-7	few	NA	CASTDQRGGSNEQYF	TGTGCCAGCACCGACCAGAGGGGGGGGAGCAACGAGCAGTACTTC
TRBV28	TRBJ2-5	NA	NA	CASRERSVEETQYF	TGTGCCAGCCGAGAGAGGTCGGTCGAAGAGACCCAGTACTTC
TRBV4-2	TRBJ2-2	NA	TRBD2	CASSQVHAGGTNTGELFF	TGTGCCAGCAGCCAAGTGCATGCGGGGGGGACGAACACCGGGGAGCTGTTTTTT
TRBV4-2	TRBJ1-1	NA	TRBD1	CASSQGQMNTEAFF	TGTGCCAGCAGCCAGGGACAGATGAACACTGAAGCTTTCTTT
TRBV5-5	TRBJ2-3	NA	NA	CASSFVDTQYF	TGTGCCAGCAGCTTCGTTGATACGCAGTATTTT
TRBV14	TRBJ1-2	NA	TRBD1	CASSHEPPGQGFGYTF	TGTGCCAGCAGCCATGAGCCACCGGGACAGGGTTTTGGCTACACCTTC
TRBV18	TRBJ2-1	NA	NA	CASSPGAVDNEQFF	TGTGCCAGCTCACCAGGGGCGGTTGACAATGAGCAGTTCTTC
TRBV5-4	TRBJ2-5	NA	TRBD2	CASSLAGLAGVPGRETQYF	TGTGCCAGCAGCTTGGCCGGACTAGCGGGGGTCCCTGGGAGAGAGACCCAGTACTTC
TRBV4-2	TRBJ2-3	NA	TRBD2	CASSQTSGGAITDTQYF	TGTGCCAGCAGCCAAACTAGCGGGGGGGCGATCACAGATACGCAGTATTTT
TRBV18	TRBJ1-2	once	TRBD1	CASSPQARGVTWINYGYTF	TGTGCCAGCTCACCACAGGCCAGGGGGGTGACATGGATTAACTATGGCTACACCTTC
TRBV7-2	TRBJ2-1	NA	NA	CASSSQTLATVLYNEQFF	TGTGCCAGCAGCTCCCAGACCCTAGCGACCGTCCTTTACAATGAGCAGTTCTTC
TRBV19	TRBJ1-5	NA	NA	CASSIAGYSNQPQHF	TGTGCCAGTAGTATCGCAGGGTATAGCAATCAGCCCCAGCATTTT
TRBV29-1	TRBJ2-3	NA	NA	CSVGSGLSSDTQYF	TGCAGCGTCGGGAGCGGGCTGTCGTCGGATACGCAGTATTTT
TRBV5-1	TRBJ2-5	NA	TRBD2	CASSRTSGGLGETQYF	TGCGCCAGCAGCCGGACTAGCGGGGGACTAGGAGAGACCCAGTACTTC
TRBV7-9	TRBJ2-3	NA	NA	CSSSPRTSPHSTDTQYF	TGTTCCAGCAGCCCTCGAACTAGTCCCCATAGCACAGATACGCAGTATTTT
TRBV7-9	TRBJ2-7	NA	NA	CASSSTIQLYGYEQYF	TGTGCCAGCAGCTCAACCATCCAACTATACGGCTACGAGCAGTACTTC
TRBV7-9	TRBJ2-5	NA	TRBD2	CASSPREGLETQYF	TGTGCCAGCAGCCCCCGGGAGGGGCTTGAGACCCAGTACTTC
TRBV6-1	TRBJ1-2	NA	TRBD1	CASSERRRTDRGQGYTF	TGTGCCAGCAGTGAACGCCGACGGACGGACAGGGGGCAAGGCTACACCTTC
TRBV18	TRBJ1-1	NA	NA	CASSPRILNTEAFF	TGTGCCAGCTCGCCCAGGATTCTGAACACTGAAGCTTTCTTT
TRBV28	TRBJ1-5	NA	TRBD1	CASIRGDSDNQPQHF	TGTGCCAGCATCCGAGGGGACAGTGATAATCAGCCCCAGCATTTT
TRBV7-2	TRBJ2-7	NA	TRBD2	CASSSRTSGSYEQYF	TGTGCCAGCAGCTCACGGACTAGCGGTTCCTACGAGCAGTACTTC
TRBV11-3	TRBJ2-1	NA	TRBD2	CASSPSGEGEQFF	TGTGCCAGCAGTCCTAGCGGGGAGGGTGAGCAGTTCTTC
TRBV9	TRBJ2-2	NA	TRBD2	CASSLRTSGGASTGELFF	TGTGCCAGCAGCCTCCGGACTAGCGGGGGGGCATCAACCGGGGAGCTGTTTTTT
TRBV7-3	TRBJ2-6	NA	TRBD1	CASSPRDRGSSGANVLTF	TGTGCCAGCAGCCCCCGGGACAGGGGTTCTTCTGGGGCCAACGTCCTGACTTTC
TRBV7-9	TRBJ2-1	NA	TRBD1	CASSQEPGQVNNEQFF	TGTGCCAGCAGCCAGGAACCGGGACAGGTCAACAATGAGCAGTTCTTC
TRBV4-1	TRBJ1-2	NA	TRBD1	CASSQLGQGFYGYTF	TGCGCCAGCAGCCAACTCGGACAGGGGTTTTATGGCTACACCTTC
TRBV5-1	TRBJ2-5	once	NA	CASSSQTVPQETQYF	TGCGCCAGCAGCTCCCAGACAGTGCCCCAAGAGACCCAGTACTTC
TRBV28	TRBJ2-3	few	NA	CASSFWGGQGDTQYF	TGTGCCAGCAGTTTTTGGGGGGGGCAGGGAGATACGCAGTATTTT
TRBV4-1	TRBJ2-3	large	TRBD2	CASSQASGGASKGNTQYF	TGCGCCAGCAGCCAAGCTAGCGGGGGGGCCAGTAAGGGGAATACGCAGTATTTT
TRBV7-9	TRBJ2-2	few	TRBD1	CASRGTGGVWTGELFF	TGTGCCAGCCGCGGGACAGGGGGCGTTTGGACCGGGGAGCTGTTTTTT
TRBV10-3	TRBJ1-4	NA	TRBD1	CAISESTGGNEKLFF	TGTGCCATCAGTGAGTCGACAGGGGGAAATGAAAAACTGTTTTTT
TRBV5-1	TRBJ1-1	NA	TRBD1	CASSSGQWTGEAFF	TGCGCCAGCAGCTCCGGTCAGTGGACAGGGGAAGCTTTCTTT
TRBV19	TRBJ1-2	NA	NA	CASTGITGLYGYTF	TGTGCCAGTACCGGAATCACAGGGCTTTATGGCTACACCTTC
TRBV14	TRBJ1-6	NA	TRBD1	CASSQAGQGLSSLHF	TGTGCCAGCAGCCAGGCGGGACAGGGACTTTCGTCCCTCCACTTT
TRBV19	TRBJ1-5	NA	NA	CASSIDRRSNQPQHF	TGTGCCAGTAGTATAGATCGTCGGAGCAATCAGCCCCAGCATTTT
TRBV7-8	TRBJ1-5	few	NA	CASSAGLERSNQPQHF	TGTGCCAGCAGCGCGGGACTAGAACGTAGCAATCAGCCCCAGCATTTT
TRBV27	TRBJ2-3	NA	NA	CASSPIRADTQYF	TGTGCCAGCAGCCCGATTCGCGCAGATACGCAGTATTTT
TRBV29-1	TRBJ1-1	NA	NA	CSADGENTEAFF	TGCAGCGCGGACGGGGAGAACACTGAAGCTTTCTTT
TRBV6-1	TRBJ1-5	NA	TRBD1	CASSEWDRAHQPQHF	TGTGCCAGCAGTGAATGGGACAGGGCACATCAGCCCCAGCATTTT